This section outlines one T cell receptor (beta chain) sequence together with its context. The data stem from a study of blood T cell repertoires in COVID-19. TCRdb keeps only in-frame clones here, not all; method: immunoSEQ multiplex PCR. The sample shows tens of thousands of clones, more than 90% of them seen only once. Germline V gene sequence: CDR1 SNHLY, CDR2 FYNNEI. V dropped 6 bases and J dropped 1 base, with 15 bases sitting between them. The CDR3 spans 15 residues. The receptor was isolated from a man aged 60 to 75 with acute or convalescent COVID-19. Sequencing input: peripheral blood. The chain joins TRBV2 to TRBJ1-1, with no clear D. The DNA for the CDR3 is TGTGCCAGCAGGTCTAACGCGGCAGCGAACACTGAAGCTTTCTTT. Its translation is CASRSNAAANTEAFF.